Listed here is a single T cell receptor beta chain. Its antigen is still unknown. From the germline J gene comes the end of the CDR3, since the read stops 3 residues before it. This specimen belongs to a study of Tregs in tolerant kidney transplant recipients (dated by TCRdb to between 2018 and 2021). Regarding the complete study: The transplants used related donors along with nonmyeloablative bone marrow transplantation, and in the human trials mixed chimerism was transient. Before combined kidney and bone marrow transplantation, this study identified donor-specific regulatory T cells using TCRbeta sequencing and then followed those same cells after transplant.

The time point label here, explained by the study, means: blood sample drawn before combined kidney and bone marrow transplant. Unstimulated Tregs (CD4+CD25+CD127-), CD4+ non-Tregs (CD4+CD25-), CD4 and CD8 cells were FACS-sorted from thawed PBMCs. Patients were several combined kidney and bone marrow transplant recipients from the ITN036ST trial, and only these trial subjects had samples available. Healthy control blood was processed to PBMCs by Ficoll density gradient and cryopreserved, and patient PBMCs were collected before and after transplant. For TCRbeta CDR3 sequencing, genomic DNA was extracted from sorted cells using the QIAGEN DNeasy Blood and Tissue Kit. High-throughput TCRbeta CDR3 sequencing was carried out commercially through immunoSEQ, with PCR amplification with bias correction and internal controls included. For the original study's pipeline: Unique productive TCRbeta sequences were defined by CDR3 nucleotide sequence where primers matched, otherwise by CDR3 amino acid sequence with Vbeta and Jbeta genes. To correct sorting error, sequences shared between sorted populations at a frequency ratio of 2:1 or less were removed; the rest were assigned to the higher population. Sequences were defined as donor-reactive when expanded at least 5-fold in CFSE-low cells versus unstimulated cells and present at a frequency of at least 0.01% in CFSE-low cells. Jensen-Shannon divergence calculated on the top 100 TCRbeta sequences ranked by frequency was used to measure repertoire divergence. When a sample had multiple sequencing runs, each run was corrected for sorting error separately and the runs were then pooled. TCRdb's version of the immuneACCESS table is confined to in-frame rearrangements and falls short of the full clone set. An unresolved V gene accounts for under half of the shortfall where checked; the remainder is of unknown origin. The V and J calls and clone size were taken over from that table, and D and trimming were inferred from the DNA. This sample's table lists roughly 32,000 clones. The top ten clonotypes cover approximately 15% of the sample.

The research as a whole found: Because the PCR primers were changed over time for some patients, nucleotide-level comparison could not be performed across the samples from those patients. The study was limited by small patient numbers, and the findings need validation in larger populations and under other immunosuppression protocols. Donor-specific Treg expansion exceeded global Treg expansion in tolerant patients, suggesting antigen-driven rather than nonspecific expansion. Biological reproducibility was not examined directly, but technical replication error appeared to be minimal. Expanding Tregs with activated donor B cells appeared to identify the most biologically relevant and donor-specific TCRbeta repertoire.

The CDR3 runs 17 amino acids, cysteine and phenylalanine included. The 42 bases shown cover part of the CDR3, and their frame starts at base 1. CDR1 and CDR2, per the germline V gene (reference sequence), are LNHDA and SQIVND. V is cut back by 0 bases and J by 3 bases, with 10 bases in the junction unmatched. Sequenced material: CD8+ T cells from blood, taken before the transplant. The receptor was derived from a human donor who received a combined kidney and bone marrow transplant. The V and J genes are TRBV19 and TRBJ1-2; 7 bases in between match TRBD1. CDR3 loop: CASSIDDREDRHYGYTF. The CDR3 DNA, read in part, is TGTGCCAGTAGTATAGACGACAGGGAGGATAGGCACTATGGC.